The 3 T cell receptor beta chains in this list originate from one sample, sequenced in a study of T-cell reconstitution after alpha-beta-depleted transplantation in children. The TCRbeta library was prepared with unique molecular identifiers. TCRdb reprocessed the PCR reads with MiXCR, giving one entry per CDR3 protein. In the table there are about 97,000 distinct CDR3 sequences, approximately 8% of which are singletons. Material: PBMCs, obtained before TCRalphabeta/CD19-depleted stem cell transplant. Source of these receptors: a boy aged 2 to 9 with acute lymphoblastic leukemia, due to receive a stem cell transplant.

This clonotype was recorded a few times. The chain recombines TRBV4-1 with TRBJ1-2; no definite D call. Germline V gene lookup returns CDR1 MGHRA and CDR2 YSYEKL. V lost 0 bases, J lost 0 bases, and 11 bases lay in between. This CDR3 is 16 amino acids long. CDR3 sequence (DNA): TGCGCCAGCAGCCAAGATTTTCTGGACGCTAACTATGGCTACACCTTC. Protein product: CASSQDFLDANYGYTF.

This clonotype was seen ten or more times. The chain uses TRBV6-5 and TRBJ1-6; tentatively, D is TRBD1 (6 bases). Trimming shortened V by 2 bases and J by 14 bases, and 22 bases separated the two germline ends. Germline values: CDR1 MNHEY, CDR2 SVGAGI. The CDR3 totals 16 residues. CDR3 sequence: CASSYTLSDSLGALHF. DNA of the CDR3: TGTGCCAGCAGTTACACTCTTTCGGACAGCCTAGGCGCCCTCCACTTT.

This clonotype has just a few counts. Here the CDR3 reads CASSRPPGTYGYTF. In DNA form, the CDR3 reads TGTGCCAGCAGCCGCCCACCGGGAACCTATGGCTACACCTTC. The genes are TRBV14 and TRBJ1-2, with unresolved D. With 4 bases removed from V and 4 bases from J, the gap between germline ends came to 13 bases. The CDR3 totals 14 residues. Looked up from germline, CDR1 is SGHDN and CDR2 is FVKESK.